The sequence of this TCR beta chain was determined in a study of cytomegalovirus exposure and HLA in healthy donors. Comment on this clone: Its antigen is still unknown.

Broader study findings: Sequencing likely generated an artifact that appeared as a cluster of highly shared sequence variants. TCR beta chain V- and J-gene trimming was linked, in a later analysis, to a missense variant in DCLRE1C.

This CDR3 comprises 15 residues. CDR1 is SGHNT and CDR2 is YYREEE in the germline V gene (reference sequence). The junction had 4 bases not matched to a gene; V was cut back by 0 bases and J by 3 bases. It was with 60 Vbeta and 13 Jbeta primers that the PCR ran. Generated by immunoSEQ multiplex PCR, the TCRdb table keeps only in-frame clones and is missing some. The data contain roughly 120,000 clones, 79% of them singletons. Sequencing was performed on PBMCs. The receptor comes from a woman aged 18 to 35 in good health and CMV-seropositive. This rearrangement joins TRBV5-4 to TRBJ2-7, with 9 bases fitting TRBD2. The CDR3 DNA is TGTGCCAGCAGCTTGGGTGCGGGAGGGCTCTACGAGCAGTACTTC. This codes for CASSLGAGGLYEQYF.